The entry that follows covers one T cell receptor beta chain sequence. V was trimmed by 6 bases and J by 0 bases, leaving 9 bases between them. This CDR3 is 13 amino acids long. The V gene's germline CDR1 is ENHRY and CDR2 SYGVKD. The sample belongs to a study of shared clonotypes between healthy human individuals. None of the donors, who were healthy HIV-negative adults, had recently had acute infections or vaccinations. Method: immunoSEQ multiplex PCR; TCRdb's copy keeps in-frame clones and lacks some. The data hold about 2,500,000 clones, with roughly nine tenths observed a single time. Sequenced sample: naive CD4+ T cells sorted from blood. Subset defined: CD45RA+ positively selected. The source is a man between 18 and 35 years old in good health. This chain joins TRBV10-3 and TRBJ2-7; TRBD2 might be the D (6 bases). The CDR3 protein is CAIRGTSSYEQYF. The CDR3 DNA sequence: TGTGCCATCAGGGGGACTTCCTCCTACGAGCAGTACTTC.